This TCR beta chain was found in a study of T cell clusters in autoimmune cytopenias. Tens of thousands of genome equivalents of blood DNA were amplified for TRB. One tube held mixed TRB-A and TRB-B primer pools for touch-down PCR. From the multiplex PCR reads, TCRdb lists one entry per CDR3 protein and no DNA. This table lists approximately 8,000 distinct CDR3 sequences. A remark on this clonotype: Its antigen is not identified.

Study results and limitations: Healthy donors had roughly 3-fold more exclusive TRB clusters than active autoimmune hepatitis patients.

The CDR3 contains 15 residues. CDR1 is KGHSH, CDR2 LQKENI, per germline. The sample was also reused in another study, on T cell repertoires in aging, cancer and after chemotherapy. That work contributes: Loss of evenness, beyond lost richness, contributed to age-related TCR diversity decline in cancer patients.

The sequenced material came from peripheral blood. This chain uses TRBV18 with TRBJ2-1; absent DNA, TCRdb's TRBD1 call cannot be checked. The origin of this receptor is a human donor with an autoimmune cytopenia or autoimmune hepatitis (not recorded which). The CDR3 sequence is CASSPGDRVYNEQFF.